A single sample is the source of the 14 T cell receptor beta chains below, sequenced in a study of T cells expressing NK-cell markers. TCRdb re-called the 5' RACE reads and gives one entry per CDR3 protein, without DNA. Recorded for this sample: 450,000 to 600,000 distinct CDR3 sequences. The sequencing sample was made of blood T cells: a sorted CD56 or NKG2C T cell subset, CD4+ or CD8+ T cells, or bulk PBMC T cells (not recorded which). The receptors were sampled from a man between 18 and 35 years old in good health.

The chain is built from TRBV29-1 and TRBJ1-1; as DNA is missing, the TRBD1 call by TCRdb cannot be tested. Germline V gives CDR1 SQVTM, CDR2 ANQGSEA. The CDR3 loop spans 11 amino acids. Here the CDR3 reads CSVAPGERAFF.

This chain links TRBV6-5 with TRBJ2-3; checking the TCRdb D call of TRBD2 is not possible without DNA. Germline CDR1 MNHEY, CDR2 SVGAGI. The CDR3 contains 17 residues. The chain's CDR3 is CASSYSGSGTLTDTQYF.

This sequence joins TRBV10-3 and TRBJ1-5. CDR1 is ENHRY and CDR2 is SYGVKD in the germline V gene. The CDR3 spans 12 residues. This CDR3 reads CATTAGNQPQHF.

The gene calls are TRBV7-2 and TRBJ1-5; no DNA is available, so the TRBD1 call from TCRdb remains unchecked. From germline, CDR1 is SGHTA and CDR2 FQGNSA. CDR3 length: 16 residues. CDR3 residues: CASSLGGGNSNQPQHF.

The chain carries TRBV5-5 and TRBJ2-1; TCRdb outputs TRBD1, but without DNA this stays unchecked. Looked up from germline, CDR1 is SGHKS and CDR2 is YYEKEE (reference sequence). There are 15 residues in the CDR3. The CDR3: CASSLVQGEGNEQFF.

The chain joins TRBV24-1 to TRBJ2-1. Germline V gene sequence: CDR1 KGHDR, CDR2 SFDVKD. The CDR3 has 11 amino acids. CDR3 sequence: CATAAYNEQFF.

The V and J genes are TRBV7-2 and TRBJ1-2. This CDR3 is built from 14 residues. Germline CDR1 reads SGHTA; CDR2 reads FQGNSA. CDR3 amino acids: CASSLLTSNYGYTF.

CDR3 sequence: CASSETSAQETQYF. The chain uses TRBV7-9 and TRBJ2-5; the TCRdb D gene call, TRBD2, has no DNA to confirm it. The CDR3 consists of 14 residues. The germline CDR1 and CDR2 sequences are SEHNR and FQNEAQ (reference sequence). Drawing the rest from reference TRBV7-9 and TRBJ2-5, the complete variable domain is DTGVSQNPRHKITKRGQNVTFRCDPISEHNRLYWYRQTLGQGPEFLTYFQNEAQLEKSRLLSDRFSAERPKGSFSTLEIQRTEQGDSAMYLCASSETSAQETQYFGPGTRLLVL.

J is TRBJ2-3 and V is TRBV6-2 or TRBV6-3; TCRdb's D call of TRBD2 is untestable without DNA. CDR1 and CDR2 (germline): MNHEY, SVGEGT. The CDR3 has 17 amino acids. CDR3: CASRQGLAGGHTDTQYF.

The chain links TRBV20-1 to TRBJ2-3; the TCRdb D gene call, TRBD2, has no DNA to confirm it. Per germline, CDR1 DFQATT and CDR2 SNEGSKA (reference sequence). CDR3 length: 15 amino acids. CDR3 sequence: CSAKVSSGRSDTQYF.

CDR3 amino acids: CASSLRASGPLLGGIAKNIQYF. This sequence joins TRBV12-3 or TRBV12-4 and TRBJ2-4; TCRdb indicates TRBD2, and absent DNA this call remains unverified. The CDR3 consists of 22 residues.

V gene TRBV11-3 combines with J gene TRBJ2-1; TCRdb's assignment of TRBD2 cannot be checked, as there is no DNA. Germline CDR1 is SGHNT and CDR2 is YENEEA. The CDR3 is 14 amino acids. CDR3 residues: CASSLDDVGGEQFF.

V and J are TRBV7-6 and TRBJ2-1; checking the TCRdb D call of TRBD2 is not possible without DNA. CDR3 size: 18 residues. Germline CDR1 reads SGHVS; CDR2 reads FNYEAQ. Here the CDR3 reads CASSLVRGLAGNYNEQFF.

The chain couples TRBV15 to TRBJ2-2. Looked up from germline, CDR1 is LNHNV and CDR2 is YYDKDF (reference sequence). The CDR3 loop spans 12 amino acids. The CDR3 protein is CATSPLSGELFF.